Listed below are T cell receptor beta chains from one sample, sequenced in a study of cytomegalovirus exposure and HLA in healthy donors. TCRdb's copy holds only in-frame clones and misses some; the assay was immunoSEQ multiplex PCR. This sample yields under 130,000 clones, of which about 86% are seen a single time; 3% to 4% belongs to the top ten. The specimen sequenced was PBMCs. These receptors were collected from a woman in her late teens or twenties in good health and CMV-seropositive. The CDR3 runs from the conserved cysteine through the conserved F or W. Each record gives: J gene, D gene, clone size, V gene, CDR3 protein, CDR3 DNA. D genes are given only for firm matches. Clone size is shown for a subset of rows, as once, few, many or a class of expanded clone.

>TRBJ2-1|.|once|TRBV25-1
CASKGRRPYNEQFF
TGTGCCAGCAAGGGGCGGAGACCCTACAATGAGCAGTTCTTC
>TRBJ2-3|TRBD2|.|TRBV5-1
CASTQRGLASSTDTQYF
TGCGCCAGCACCCAGAGGGGACTAGCGTCAAGCACAGATACGCAGTATTTT
>TRBJ2-1|TRBD1|few|TRBV10-3
CAISERSGTGNNEQFF
TGTGCCATCAGTGAGAGGTCCGGGACAGGGAACAATGAGCAGTTCTTC
>TRBJ1-1|TRBD1|.|TRBV5-1
CASNIGTANTEAFF
TGCGCCAGCAACATAGGGACAGCCAACACTGAAGCTTTCTTT
>TRBJ1-5|TRBD1|.|TRBV5-8
CASFGQGSNQPQHF
TGTGCCAGCTTCGGACAGGGTAGTAATCAGCCCCAGCATTTT
>TRBJ1-6|.|.|TRBV7-9
CASSLGQISPLHF
TGTGCCAGCAGCTTAGGACAGATTTCACCCCTCCACTTT
>TRBJ2-1|.|.|TRBV10-3
CAISGGSNNEQFF
TGTGCCATCAGTGGGGGCAGCAACAATGAGCAGTTCTTC
>TRBJ1-2|.|.|TRBV28
CASSLSLGNGYTF
TGTGCCAGCAGTTTATCCCTCGGGAATGGCTACACCTTC
>TRBJ1-4|.|.|TRBV19
CASNPVSEKLFF
TGTGCCAGTAACCCCGTTAGTGAAAAACTGTTTTTT
>TRBJ1-1|.|.|TRBV6-5
CASSYRGVNTEAFF
TGTGCCAGCAGTTACCGGGGGGTGAACACTGAAGCTTTCTTT
>TRBJ2-2|TRBD2|.|TRBV7-9
CASRPPLAGGRTGELFF
TGTGCCAGCAGGCCCCCCCTAGCGGGGGGCAGGACCGGGGAGCTGTTTTTT
>TRBJ1-4|TRBD1|.|TRBV6-5
CASRDRAFEKLFF
TGTGCCAGCCGGGACAGGGCCTTTGAAAAACTGTTTTTT
>TRBJ1-5|.|.|TRBV7-9
CASSSRVTDQPQHF
TGTGCCAGCAGCTCCAGGGTCACAGACCAGCCCCAGCATTTT
>TRBJ1-4|.|once|TRBV5-5
CASSLGGNLNEKLFF
TGTGCCAGCAGCTTGGGCGGAAACCTTAATGAAAAACTGTTTTTT
>TRBJ2-7|TRBD2|once|TRBV28
CASSLIGRRGGRGRDEQYF
TGTGCCAGCAGTTTGATAGGTAGGCGGGGGGGCCGAGGCCGGGACGAGCAGTACTTC
>TRBJ1-1|.|once|TRBV6-1
CASSEALGVNTEAFF
TGTGCCAGCAGTGAAGCTCTAGGGGTGAACACTGAAGCTTTCTTT
>TRBJ2-2|TRBD1|.|TRBV14
CASSRLGQENTGELFF
TGTGCCAGCAGCCGCCTGGGACAGGAGAACACCGGGGAGCTGTTTTTT
>TRBJ2-7|.|.|TRBV5-1
CASSWEVTYEQYF
TGCGCCAGCAGCTGGGAGGTCACCTACGAGCAGTACTTC
>TRBJ1-2|.|.|TRBV5-6
CASRPTGGGYGYTF
TGTGCCAGCAGGCCGACAGGCGGGGGCTATGGCTACACCTTC
>TRBJ1-5|.|.|TRBV5-4
CASSSGGTLNQPQHF
TGTGCCAGCAGCTCCGGAGGGACCCTCAACCAGCCCCAGCATTTT
>TRBJ1-5|.|.|TRBV30
CAWSAGEGRTYSNQPQHF
TGTGCCTGGAGCGCCGGGGAGGGGAGGACATATAGCAATCAGCCCCAGCATTTT
>TRBJ1-2|.|.|TRBV7-9
CASSEGPRYGYTF
TGTGCCAGCAGCGAGGGCCCCCGCTATGGCTACACCTTC
>TRBJ2-4|TRBD1|.|TRBV4-1
CASSQEDRGGPPRVIQYF
TGCGCCAGCAGCCAAGAGGACAGGGGGGGACCTCCAAGGGTGATTCAGTACTTC
>TRBJ2-3|.|.|TRBV6-6
CASSSPTIDTQYF
TGTGCCAGCAGTTCCCCCACTATAGATACGCAGTATTTT
>TRBJ2-7|TRBD2|medium-sized|TRBV4-2
CASSPNGLAGGDEQYF
TGTGCCAGCAGCCCTAACGGACTAGCGGGAGGGGACGAGCAGTACTTC
>TRBJ2-7|TRBD2|.|TRBV30
CAAGGTQGKYEQYF
TGTGCCGCGGGAGGGACGCAAGGAAAATACGAGCAGTACTTC
>TRBJ1-2|TRBD1|.|TRBV6-5
CASSYYQGARYGYTF
TGTGCCAGCAGTTACTACCAGGGGGCTAGGTATGGCTACACCTTC
>TRBJ2-2|.|.|TRBV5-1
CASSFGGNTGELFF
TGCGCCAGCAGCTTCGGCGGGAACACCGGGGAGCTGTTTTTT